These 14 T cell receptor beta chains came from one sample sequenced in a study of cytomegalovirus exposure and HLA in healthy donors. The PCR had 60 Vbeta and 13 Jbeta primers. Data came from immunoSEQ multiplex PCR; TCRdb stores just in-frame clones and leaves some out. In all, the sample yields 45,000 to 55,000 clones. Specimen: PBMCs. These receptors all stem from a woman in her 50s in good health and CMV-seropositive.

The rearrangement links TRBV18 to TRBJ1-4; no clear D gene. The CDR3 contains 14 residues. Per germline, CDR1 KGHSH and CDR2 LQKENI. V lost 6 bases, J lost 2 bases, and 10 bases lay in between. The CDR3: CASSEFSTNEKLFF. CDR3 nucleotide sequence: TGTGCCAGCTCGGAGTTTTCGACTAATGAAAAACTGTTTTTT.

For the CDR3, the DNA is TGTGCCAGCAGTGCCTCCGACAGGGATGGTCAGCCCCAGCATTTT. Protein: CASSASDRDGQPQHF. This chain connects TRBV28 to TRBJ1-5; 7 bases line up with TRBD1. The trim removed 5 bases at V and 6 bases at J, leaving 10 bases unmatched. Germline V gives CDR1 MDHEN, CDR2 SYDVKM. This CDR3 is built from 15 residues.

The rearrangement links TRBV5-1 to TRBJ2-5; D may be TRBD1 (6 bases). The closer fit of TRBJ2-7 to the DNA end suggests the J call may be wrong. Germline CDR1 reads SGHRS; CDR2 reads YFSETQ. The length of the CDR3 is 17 residues. The CDR3 DNA is TGCGCCAGCGCTAACGCACAGGGCCTCCTACACTCCTACGAGCAGTACTTC. Its translation: CASANAQGLLHSYEQYF.

The chain uses TRBV6-5 and TRBJ1-4; D possibly corresponds to TRBD1 (6 bases). Per germline, CDR1 MNHEY and CDR2 SVGAGI. Trimming removed 5 bases at V and 7 bases at J, with 17 bases between. CDR3 length: 15 amino acids. The CDR3 spells CASSNPGVRGEKLFF. In DNA, the CDR3 is TGTGCCAGCAGTAACCCAGGGGTCCGAGGTGAAAAACTGTTTTTT.

The chain uses TRBV30 and TRBJ2-1; perhaps TRBD1 as D (7 bases). V was trimmed by 5 bases and J by 1 base, leaving 15 bases between them. Germline loops: CDR1 GTSNPN, CDR2 SVGIG (reference sequence). The CDR3 contains 15 residues. CDR3 nucleotide sequence: TGTGCCTGGGAGGGGGGACAGAGATCCTACAATGAGCAGTTCTTC. This codes for CAWEGGQRSYNEQFF.

CDR3 amino acids: CSASVNTEAFF. In nucleotides, the CDR3 is TGCAGCGCCTCGGTGAACACTGAAGCTTTCTTT. This chain links TRBV29-1 with TRBJ1-1; D is undetermined. The germline V gene encodes CDR1 SQVTM and CDR2 ANQGSEA. Trimming shortened V by 7 bases and J by 0 bases, and 6 bases separated the two germline ends. The CDR3 length is 11 residues.

The genes are TRBV2 and TRBJ1-4, with D tentatively TRBD1 (6 bases). The V end lost 7 bases, the J end lost 0 bases, and 15 bases lay between the germline ends. This CDR3 region has 16 residues. The V gene's germline CDR1 is SNHLY and CDR2 FYNNEI. CDR3 DNA: TGTGCCAGCATTGGGGGCGGCCTTGCAACTAATGAAAAACTGTTTTTT. Amino acids: CASIGGGLATNEKLFF.

The chain joins TRBV5-4 to TRBJ2-2; the match to TRBD2 covers 9 bases. The CDR3 runs 14 residues. The trim removed 2 bases at V and 6 bases at J, leaving 2 bases unmatched. Per germline, CDR1 SGHNT and CDR2 YYREEE (reference sequence). CDR3 in DNA: TGTGCCAGCAGCTTAACTAGCGGGTCCGGGGAGCTGTTTTTT. It encodes CASSLTSGSGELFF.

The CDR3 here is CASSPLAGVLDEQFF. In DNA, the CDR3 is TGTGCCAGCAGCCCGTTAGCGGGAGTGTTGGATGAGCAGTTCTTC. The chain links TRBV5-5 to TRBJ2-1, with 9 bases matching TRBD2. V lost 4 bases and J lost 8; bases outside the gene matches: 10. This CDR3 spans 15 amino acids. The germline CDR1 and CDR2 sequences are SGHKS and YYEKEE (reference sequence).

This chain links TRBV28 with TRBJ2-3; D not resolved. Trimming removed 7 bases at V and 5 bases at J, with 7 bases between. This CDR3 has 11 amino acids. Germline V gene lookup returns CDR1 MDHEN and CDR2 SYDVKM. For the CDR3, the DNA is TGTGCCAGCACTGTTCTAGATACGCAGTATTTT. It is translated as CASTVLDTQYF.

V and J are TRBV30 and TRBJ2-5; D is perhaps TRBD2 (6 bases). V dropped 5 bases and J dropped 0 bases, with 10 bases sitting between them. CDR1 is GTSNPN, CDR2 SVGIG, per germline (reference sequence). This CDR3 is 13 amino acids long. The CDR3 here is CAWVAANQETQYF. The CDR3 DNA reads TGTGCCTGGGTAGCGGCGAACCAAGAGACCCAGTACTTC.

This chain links TRBV19 with TRBJ2-3; 10 bases fit TRBD2. CDR1 is LNHDA, CDR2 SQIVND, per germline (reference sequence). Trimming cost V 4 bases and J 6 bases; bases outside gene matches: 10. This CDR3 has 16 residues. CDR3 in amino acids: CASSSGTSEDSDTQYF. The CDR3 bases are TGTGCCAGTAGTAGCGGGACTAGCGAGGATTCGGATACGCAGTATTTT.

The chain employs TRBV9 and TRBJ2-7; 11 bases are a match to TRBD1. This CDR3 spans 15 amino acids. The trim removed 0 bases at V and 3 bases at J, leaving 2 bases unmatched. In germline, CDR1 is SGDLS, CDR2 YYNGEE. The CDR3 DNA is TGTGCCAGCAGCGTAGGTGGGACAGGGGGCTACGAGCAGTACTTC. It is translated as CASSVGGTGGYEQYF.

The chain joins TRBV5-4 to TRBJ1-2, with 8 bases identical to TRBD1. From germline, CDR1 is SGHNT and CDR2 YYREEE (reference sequence). V lost 0 bases and J lost 8; bases outside the gene matches: 6. This CDR3 region has 14 residues. This chain's CDR3 is CASSLDQGAWGYTF. As DNA, the CDR3 is TGTGCCAGCAGCTTGGACCAGGGGGCTTGGGGCTACACCTTC.